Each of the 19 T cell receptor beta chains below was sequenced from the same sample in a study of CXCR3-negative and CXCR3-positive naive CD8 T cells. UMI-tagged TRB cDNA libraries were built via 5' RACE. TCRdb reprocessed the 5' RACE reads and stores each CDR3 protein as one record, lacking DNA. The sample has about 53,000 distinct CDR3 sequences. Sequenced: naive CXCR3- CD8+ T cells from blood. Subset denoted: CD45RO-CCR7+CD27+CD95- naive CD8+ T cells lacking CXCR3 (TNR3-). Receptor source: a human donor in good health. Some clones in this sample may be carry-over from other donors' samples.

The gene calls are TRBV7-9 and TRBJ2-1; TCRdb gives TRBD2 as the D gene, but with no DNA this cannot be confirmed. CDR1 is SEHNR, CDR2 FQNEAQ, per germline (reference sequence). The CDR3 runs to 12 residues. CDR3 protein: CASSPSGREQFF.

CDR3 loop: CASSLTWMMNTEAFF. The rearrangement uses TRBV7-2 and TRBJ1-1. CDR3 length: 15 amino acids. Germline CDR1 SGHTA, CDR2 FQGNSA. Full variable domain (rest looked up from reference TRBV7-2 and TRBJ1-1): GAGVSQSPSNKVTEKGKDVELRCDPISGHTALYWYRQSLGQGLEFLIYFQGNSAPDKSGLPSDRFSAERTGGSVSTLTIQRTQQEDSAVYLCASSLTWMMNTEAFFGQGTRLTVV.

The CDR3 reads CSVSRTSGGGEQYF. The chain uses TRBV29-1 and TRBJ2-7; TCRdb selects TRBD2, and the lack of DNA leaves this call unchecked. The germline V gene encodes CDR1 SQVTM and CDR2 ANQGSEA. The CDR3 consists of 14 residues.

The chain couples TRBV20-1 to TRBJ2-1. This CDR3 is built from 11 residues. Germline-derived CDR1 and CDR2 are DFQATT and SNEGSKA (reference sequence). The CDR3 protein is CSATGGHEQFF.

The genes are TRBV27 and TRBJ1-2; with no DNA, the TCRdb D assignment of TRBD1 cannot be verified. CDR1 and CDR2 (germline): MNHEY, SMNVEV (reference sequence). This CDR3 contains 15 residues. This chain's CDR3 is CASSPDSVPIYGYTF.

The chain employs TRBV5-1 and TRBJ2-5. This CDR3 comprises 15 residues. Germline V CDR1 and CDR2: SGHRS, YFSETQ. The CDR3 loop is CASSLYGYLEETQYF.

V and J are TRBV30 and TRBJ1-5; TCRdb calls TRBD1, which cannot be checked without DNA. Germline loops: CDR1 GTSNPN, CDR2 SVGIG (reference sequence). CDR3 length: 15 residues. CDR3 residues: CAWSDRTGVDQPQHF.

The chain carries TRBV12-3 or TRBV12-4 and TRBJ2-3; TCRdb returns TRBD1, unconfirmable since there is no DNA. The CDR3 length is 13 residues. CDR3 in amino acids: CASLRDSTDTQYF.

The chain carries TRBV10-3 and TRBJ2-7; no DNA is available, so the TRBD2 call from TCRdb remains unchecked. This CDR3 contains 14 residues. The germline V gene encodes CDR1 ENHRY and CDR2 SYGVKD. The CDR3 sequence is CAISESREGHEQYF.

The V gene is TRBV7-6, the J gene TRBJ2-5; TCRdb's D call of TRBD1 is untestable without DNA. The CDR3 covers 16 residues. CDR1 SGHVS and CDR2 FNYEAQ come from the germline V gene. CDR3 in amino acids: CASSLPATGTGETQYF.

The CDR3 sequence is CASSLQGDYNEQFF. The chain joins TRBV7-6 to TRBJ2-1; the D call from TCRdb, TRBD1, cannot be confirmed without DNA. Germline loops: CDR1 SGHVS, CDR2 FNYEAQ. The CDR3 has 14 residues.

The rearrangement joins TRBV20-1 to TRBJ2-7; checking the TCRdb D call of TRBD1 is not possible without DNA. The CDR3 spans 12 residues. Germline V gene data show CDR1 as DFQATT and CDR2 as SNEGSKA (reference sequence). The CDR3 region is CSTGAGGSEQYF.

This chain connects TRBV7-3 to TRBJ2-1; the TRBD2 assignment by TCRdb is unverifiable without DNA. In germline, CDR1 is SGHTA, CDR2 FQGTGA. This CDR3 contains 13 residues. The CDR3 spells CASSPELVDEQFF.

This CDR3 is CASSPMTDLQPQHF. This chain joins TRBV3-1 and TRBJ1-5; TCRdb lists TRBD1, though no DNA is available to test this call. Germline lookup yields CDR1 LGHDT and CDR2 YNNKEL (reference sequence). The CDR3 loop spans 14 amino acids. Full variable domain (remainder filled in from reference TRBV3-1 and TRBJ1-5): DTAVSQTPKYLVTQMGNDKSIKCEQNLGHDTMYWYKQDSKKFLKIMFSYNNKELIINETVPNRFSPKSPDKAHLNLHINSLELGDSAVYFCASSPMTDLQPQHFGDGTRLSIL.

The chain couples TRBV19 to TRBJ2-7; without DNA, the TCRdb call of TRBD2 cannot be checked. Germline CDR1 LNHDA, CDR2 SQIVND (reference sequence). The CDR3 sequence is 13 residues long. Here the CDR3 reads CASSASGVYEQYF.

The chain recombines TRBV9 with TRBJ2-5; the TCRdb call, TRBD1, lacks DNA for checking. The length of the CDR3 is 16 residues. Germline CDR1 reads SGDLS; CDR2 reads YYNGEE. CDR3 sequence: CASSVGGAGIRETQYF.

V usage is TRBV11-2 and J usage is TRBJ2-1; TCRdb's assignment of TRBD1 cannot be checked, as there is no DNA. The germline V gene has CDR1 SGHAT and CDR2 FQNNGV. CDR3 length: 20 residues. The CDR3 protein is CASSLDPTGLRLRSYNEQFF.

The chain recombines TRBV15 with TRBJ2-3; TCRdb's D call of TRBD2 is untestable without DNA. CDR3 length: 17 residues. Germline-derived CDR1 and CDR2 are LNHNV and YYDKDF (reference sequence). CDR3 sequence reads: CATSRDRGTAGTDRQYF.

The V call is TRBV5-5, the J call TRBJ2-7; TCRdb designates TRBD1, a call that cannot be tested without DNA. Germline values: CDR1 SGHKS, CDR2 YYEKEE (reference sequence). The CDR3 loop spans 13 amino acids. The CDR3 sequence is CASIQTGDGEQYF. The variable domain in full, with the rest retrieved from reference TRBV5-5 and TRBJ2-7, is DAGVTQSPTHLIKTRGQQVTLRCSPISGHKSVSWYQQVLGQGPQFIFQYYEKEERGRGNFPDRFSARQFPNYSSELNVNALLLGDSALYLCASIQTGDGEQYFGPGTRLTVT.